This record concerns one T cell receptor beta chain sequence. Antigen unknown. The data originate from a study of metastatic and nonmetastatic thyroid tumors. The wider study: Blood and tumor or nodule tissue repertoires from malignant and benign thyroid patients were compared. Overall study results and limits: Benign nodules were reported to have significantly lower TCR beta diversity than malignant thyroid tumors, in blood and tumor.

Until they underwent thyroid surgery, no patient had received any treatment. CDR3 length: 13 amino acids. V lost 6 bases and J lost 5, with 13 bases in between. The germline CDR1 and CDR2 sequences are ENHRY and SYGVKD. Per the original data handling: A classifier of distant metastasis in papillary thyroid cancer was built from CDR3 differences (across clinicopathological groups). TCRdb re-called the PCR reads via MiXCR. In this record, the V and J calls reflect TCRdb's handling and not the investigators' own analysis. The table has some 23,000 clones, around 21% seen once. The source material was blood. The V gene is TRBV10-3, the J gene TRBJ1-1; D possibly corresponds to TRBD1 (5 bases). This clonotype was sampled from a female donor with papillary thyroid cancer or a benign thyroid nodule (not recorded which). Some clones in this sample may be carry-over from other donors' samples. CDR3 nucleotides: TGTGCCATCAGACGGGGGGTTCGGACTGAAGCTTTCTTT. It codes for CAIRRGVRTEAFF.